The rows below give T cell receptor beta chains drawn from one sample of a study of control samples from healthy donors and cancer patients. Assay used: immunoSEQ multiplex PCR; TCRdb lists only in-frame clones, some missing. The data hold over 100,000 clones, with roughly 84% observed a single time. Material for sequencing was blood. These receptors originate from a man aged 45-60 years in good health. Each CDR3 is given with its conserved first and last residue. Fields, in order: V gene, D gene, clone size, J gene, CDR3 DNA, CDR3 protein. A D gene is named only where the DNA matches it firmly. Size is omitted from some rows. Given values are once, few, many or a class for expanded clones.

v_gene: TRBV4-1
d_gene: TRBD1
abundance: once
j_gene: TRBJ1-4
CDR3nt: TGCGCCAGCAGCCAAGAGGGTAGACAGGGAACTGAAAAACTGTTTTTT
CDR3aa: CASSQEGRQGTEKLFF

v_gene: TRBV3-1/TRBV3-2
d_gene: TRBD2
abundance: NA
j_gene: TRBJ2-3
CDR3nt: TGTGCCACCGGGAATAGCGGGGGGACCACAGATACGCAGTATTTT
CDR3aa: CATGNSGGTTDTQYF

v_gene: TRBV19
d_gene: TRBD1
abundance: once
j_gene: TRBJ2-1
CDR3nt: TGTGCCAGTAGTATCGTCGGGACAGGGGACAACAATGAGCAGTTCTTC
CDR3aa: CASSIVGTGDNNEQFF

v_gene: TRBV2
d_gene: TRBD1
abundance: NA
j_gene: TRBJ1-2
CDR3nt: TGTGCCAGCAGTGGACCTCCGGGACAGGGGGCCTCTGACTATGGCTACACCTTC
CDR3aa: CASSGPPGQGASDYGYTF

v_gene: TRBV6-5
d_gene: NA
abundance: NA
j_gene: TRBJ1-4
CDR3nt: TGTGCCAGCAGACTTGACAGCCTACGGGAAAAACTGTTTTTT
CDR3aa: CASRLDSLREKLFF

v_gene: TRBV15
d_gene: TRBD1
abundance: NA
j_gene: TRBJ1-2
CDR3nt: TGTGCCACCAGCGGCACAGGGGGCCTTCTTTTTGGCTACACCTTC
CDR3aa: CATSGTGGLLFGYTF

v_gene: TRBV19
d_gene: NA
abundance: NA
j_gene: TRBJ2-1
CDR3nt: TGTGCCAGTAGTATAACCTCCTACAATGAGCAGTTCTTC
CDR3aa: CASSITSYNEQFF

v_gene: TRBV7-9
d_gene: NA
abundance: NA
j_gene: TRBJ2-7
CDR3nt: TGTGCCAGCAGCTTAATTACAGGGCACGAGCAGTACTTC
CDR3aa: CASSLITGHEQYF

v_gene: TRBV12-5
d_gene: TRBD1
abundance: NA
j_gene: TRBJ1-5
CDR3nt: TGTGCTAGTGGTTCGGCTCCGGGACAGGAGGGGGCTTATAGCAATCAGCCCCAGCATTTT
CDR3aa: CASGSAPGQEGAYSNQPQHF

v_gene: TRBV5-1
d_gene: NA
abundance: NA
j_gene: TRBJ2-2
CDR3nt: TGCGCCAGCAGCCGTGGACAGCTCACCGGGGAGCTGTTTTTT
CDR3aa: CASSRGQLTGELFF

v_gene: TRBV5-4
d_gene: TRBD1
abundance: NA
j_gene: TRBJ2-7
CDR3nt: TGTGCCAGCAGCTCCCGACAGGGGGTGACCTACGAGCAGTACTTC
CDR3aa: CASSSRQGVTYEQYF

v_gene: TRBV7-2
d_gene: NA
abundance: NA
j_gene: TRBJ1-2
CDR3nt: TGTGCCAGCCAATTCCAGGGAGGAAGCTATGGCTACACCTTC
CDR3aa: CASQFQGGSYGYTF

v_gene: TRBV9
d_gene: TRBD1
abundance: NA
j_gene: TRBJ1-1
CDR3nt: TGTGCCAGCAGCCGGGACAGGGATCCTGAAGCTTTCTTT
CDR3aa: CASSRDRDPEAFF

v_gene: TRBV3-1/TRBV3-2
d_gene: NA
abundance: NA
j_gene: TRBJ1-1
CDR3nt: TGTGCCAGCAGCCAAGGGCCAAACACGGCTGAAGCTTTCTTT
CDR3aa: CASSQGPNTAEAFF

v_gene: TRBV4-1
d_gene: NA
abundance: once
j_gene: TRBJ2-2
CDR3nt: TGCGCCAGCAGCCAGACAGAGAACACCGGGGAGCTGTTTTTT
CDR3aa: CASSQTENTGELFF